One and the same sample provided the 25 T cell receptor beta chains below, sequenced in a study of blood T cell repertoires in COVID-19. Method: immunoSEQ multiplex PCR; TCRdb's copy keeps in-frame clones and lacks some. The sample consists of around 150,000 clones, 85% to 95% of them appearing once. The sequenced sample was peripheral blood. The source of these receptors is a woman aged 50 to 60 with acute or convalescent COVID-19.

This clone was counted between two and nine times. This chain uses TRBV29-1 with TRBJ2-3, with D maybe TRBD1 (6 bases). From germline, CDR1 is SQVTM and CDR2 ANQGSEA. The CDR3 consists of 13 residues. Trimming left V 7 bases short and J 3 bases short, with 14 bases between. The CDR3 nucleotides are TGCAGCGCCCTGGGCAGGGGTACAGATACGCAGTATTTT. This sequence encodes CSALGRGTDTQYF.

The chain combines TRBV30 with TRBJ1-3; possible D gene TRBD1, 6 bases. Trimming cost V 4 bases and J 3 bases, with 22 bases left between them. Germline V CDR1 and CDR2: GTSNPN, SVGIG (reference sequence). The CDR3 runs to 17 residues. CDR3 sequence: CAWTRQAGGTGGNTIYF. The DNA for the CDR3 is TGTGCCTGGACCCGACAGGCGGGGGGCACGGGTGGAAACACCATATATTTT. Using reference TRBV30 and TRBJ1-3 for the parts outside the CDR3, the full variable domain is SQTIHQWPATLVQPVGSPLSLECTVEGTSNPNLYWYRQAAGRGLQLLFYSVGIGQISSEVPQNLSASRPQDRQFILSSKKLLLSDSGFYLCAWTRQAGGTGGNTIYFGEGSWLTVV.

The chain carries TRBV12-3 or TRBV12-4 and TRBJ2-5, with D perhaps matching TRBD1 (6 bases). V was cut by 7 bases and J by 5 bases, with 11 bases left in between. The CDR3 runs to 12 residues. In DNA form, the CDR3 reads TGTGCCAGCAAAGGGACAACTGAGACCCAGTACTTC. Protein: CASKGTTETQYF.

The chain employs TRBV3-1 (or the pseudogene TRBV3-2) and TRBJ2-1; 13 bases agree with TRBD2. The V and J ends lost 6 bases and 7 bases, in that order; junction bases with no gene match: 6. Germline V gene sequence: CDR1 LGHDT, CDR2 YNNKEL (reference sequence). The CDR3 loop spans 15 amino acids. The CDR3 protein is CASRPGTSGKNEQFF. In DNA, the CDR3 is TGTGCCAGCAGACCCGGGACTAGCGGGAAGAATGAGCAGTTCTTC.

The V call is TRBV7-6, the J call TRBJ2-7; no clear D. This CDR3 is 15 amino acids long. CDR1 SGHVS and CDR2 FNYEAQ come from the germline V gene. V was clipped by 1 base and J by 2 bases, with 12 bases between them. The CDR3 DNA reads TGTGCCAGCAGCTTAGGGTCAGGTGCGACCTACGAGCAGTACTTC. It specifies CASSLGSGATYEQYF.

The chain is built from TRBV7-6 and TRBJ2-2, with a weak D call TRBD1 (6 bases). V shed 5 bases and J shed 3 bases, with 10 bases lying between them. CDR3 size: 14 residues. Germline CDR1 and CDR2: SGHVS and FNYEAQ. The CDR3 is CASSLDSYTGELFF. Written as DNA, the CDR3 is TGTGCCAGCAGCCTGGACAGTTACACCGGGGAGCTGTTTTTT.

As DNA, the CDR3 is TGTGCCAGCAGTTTGAACAGGGTTGGAACTGAAGCTTTCTTT. Translated, it gives CASSLNRVGTEAFF. This chain uses TRBV6-2 or TRBV6-3 with TRBJ1-1; possibly TRBD1 for D (6 bases). This CDR3 comprises 14 residues. CDR1 is MNHEY, CDR2 SVGEGT, per germline. V dropped 4 bases and J dropped 5 bases, with 14 bases sitting between them.

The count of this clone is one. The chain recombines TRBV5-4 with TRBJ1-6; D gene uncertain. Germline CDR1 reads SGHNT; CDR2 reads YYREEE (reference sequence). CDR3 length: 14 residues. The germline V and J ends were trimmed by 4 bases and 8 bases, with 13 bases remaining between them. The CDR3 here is CASSLGWLDSPLHF. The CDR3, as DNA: TGTGCCAGCAGCCTGGGGTGGCTGGATTCACCCCTCCACTTT.

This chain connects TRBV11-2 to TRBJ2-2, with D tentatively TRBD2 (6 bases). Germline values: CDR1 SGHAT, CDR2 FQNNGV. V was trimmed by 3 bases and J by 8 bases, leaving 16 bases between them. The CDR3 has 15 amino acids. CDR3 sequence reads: CASSLRDPVPGELFF. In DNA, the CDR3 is TGTGCCAGCAGCTTGCGGGACCCAGTTCCGGGGGAGCTGTTTTTT.

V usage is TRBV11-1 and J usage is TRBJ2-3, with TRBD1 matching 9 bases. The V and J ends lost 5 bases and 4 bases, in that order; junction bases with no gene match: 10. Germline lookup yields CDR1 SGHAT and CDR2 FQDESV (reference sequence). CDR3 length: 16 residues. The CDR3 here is CASSPTGTGRADTQYF. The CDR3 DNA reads TGTGCCAGCAGCCCGACCGGGACAGGGAGAGCAGATACGCAGTATTTT.

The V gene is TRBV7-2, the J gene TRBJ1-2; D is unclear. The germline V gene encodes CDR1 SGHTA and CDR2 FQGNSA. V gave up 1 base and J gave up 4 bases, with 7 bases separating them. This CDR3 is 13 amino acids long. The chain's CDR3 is CASSLVQCYGYTF. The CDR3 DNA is TGTGCCAGCAGCTTAGTCCAGTGCTATGGCTACACCTTC.

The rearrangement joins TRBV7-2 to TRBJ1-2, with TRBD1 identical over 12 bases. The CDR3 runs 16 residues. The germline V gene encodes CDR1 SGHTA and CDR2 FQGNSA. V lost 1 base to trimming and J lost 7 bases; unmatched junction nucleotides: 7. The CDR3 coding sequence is TGTGCCAGCAGCTTAGTCCAGGGACAGGGGGCCTCTGGCTACACCTTC. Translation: CASSLVQGQGASGYTF. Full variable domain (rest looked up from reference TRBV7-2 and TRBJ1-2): GAGVSQSPSNKVTEKGKDVELRCDPISGHTALYWYRQSLGQGLEFLIYFQGNSAPDKSGLPSDRFSAERTGGSVSTLTIQRTQQEDSAVYLCASSLVQGQGASGYTFGSGTRLTVV.

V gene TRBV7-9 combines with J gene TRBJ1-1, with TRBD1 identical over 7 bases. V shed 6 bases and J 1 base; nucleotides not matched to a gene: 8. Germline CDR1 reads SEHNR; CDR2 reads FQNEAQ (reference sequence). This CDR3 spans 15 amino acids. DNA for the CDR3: TGTGCCAGCAGTCATTTCCGGGACAGGAACACTGAAGCTTTCTTT. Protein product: CASSHFRDRNTEAFF.

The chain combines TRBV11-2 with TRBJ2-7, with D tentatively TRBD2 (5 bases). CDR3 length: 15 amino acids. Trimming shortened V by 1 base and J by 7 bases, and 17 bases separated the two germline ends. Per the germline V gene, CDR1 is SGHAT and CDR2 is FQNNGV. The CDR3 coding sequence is TGTGCCAGCAGCTTAGTGAATGGCGGACCGGGGGAGCAGTACTTC. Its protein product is CASSLVNGGPGEQYF.

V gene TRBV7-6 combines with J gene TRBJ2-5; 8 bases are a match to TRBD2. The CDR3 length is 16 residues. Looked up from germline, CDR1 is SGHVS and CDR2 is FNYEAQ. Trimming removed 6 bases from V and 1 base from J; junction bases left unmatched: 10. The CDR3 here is CASSPKRGGPQETQYF. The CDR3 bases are TGTGCCAGCAGTCCTAAACGGGGGGGACCCCAAGAGACCCAGTACTTC. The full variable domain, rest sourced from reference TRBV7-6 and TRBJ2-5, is GAGVSQSPRYKVTKRGQDVALRCDPISGHVSLYWYRQALGQGPEFLTYFNYEAQQDKSGLPNDRFSAERPEGSISTLTIQRTEQRDSAMYRCASSPKRGGPQETQYFGPGTRLLVL.

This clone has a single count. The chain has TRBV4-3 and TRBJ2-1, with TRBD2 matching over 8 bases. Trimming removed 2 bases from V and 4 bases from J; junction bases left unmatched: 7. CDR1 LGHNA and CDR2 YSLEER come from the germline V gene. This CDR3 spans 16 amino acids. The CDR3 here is CASSQNLAGRYNEQFF. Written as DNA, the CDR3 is TGCGCCAGCAGCCAAAACCTAGCGGGCCGATACAATGAGCAGTTCTTC.

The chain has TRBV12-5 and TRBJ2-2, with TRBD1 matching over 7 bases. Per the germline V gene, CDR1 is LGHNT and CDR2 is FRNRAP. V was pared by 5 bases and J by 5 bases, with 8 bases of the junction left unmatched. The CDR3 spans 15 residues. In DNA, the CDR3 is TGTGCTAGTGGTCTCCCGACAGGGAATACCGGGGAGCTGTTTTTT. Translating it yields CASGLPTGNTGELFF.

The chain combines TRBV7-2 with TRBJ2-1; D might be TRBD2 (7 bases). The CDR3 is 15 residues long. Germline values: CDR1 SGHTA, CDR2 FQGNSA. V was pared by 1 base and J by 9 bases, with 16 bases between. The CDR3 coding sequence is TGTGCCAGCAGCTTAGGGCGGGGGCGAAGGATTGAGCAGTTCTTC. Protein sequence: CASSLGRGRRIEQFF.

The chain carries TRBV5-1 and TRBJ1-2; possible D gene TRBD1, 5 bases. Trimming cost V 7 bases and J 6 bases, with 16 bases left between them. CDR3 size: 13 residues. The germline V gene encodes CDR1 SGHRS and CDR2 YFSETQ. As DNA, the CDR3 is TGCGCCAGCGGGGAGGCGGCAGGGAATGGCTACACCTTC. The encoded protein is CASGEAAGNGYTF.

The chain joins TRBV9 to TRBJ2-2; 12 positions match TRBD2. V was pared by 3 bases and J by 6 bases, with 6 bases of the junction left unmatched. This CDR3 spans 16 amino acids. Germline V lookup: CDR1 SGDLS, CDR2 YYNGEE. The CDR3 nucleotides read TGTGCCAGCAGCGGAGGACTAGCGGGATTCGCCGGGGAGCTGTTTTTT. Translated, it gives CASSGGLAGFAGELFF.

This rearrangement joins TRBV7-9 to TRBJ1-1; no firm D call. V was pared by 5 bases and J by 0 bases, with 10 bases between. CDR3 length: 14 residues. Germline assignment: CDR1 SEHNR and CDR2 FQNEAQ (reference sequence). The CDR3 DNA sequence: TGTGCCAGCAGCCCTACACAGCTGAACACTGAAGCTTTCTTT. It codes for CASSPTQLNTEAFF.

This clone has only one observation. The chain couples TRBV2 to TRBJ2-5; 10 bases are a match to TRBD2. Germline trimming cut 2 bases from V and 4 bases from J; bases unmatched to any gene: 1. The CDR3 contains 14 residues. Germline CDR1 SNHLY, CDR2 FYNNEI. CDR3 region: CASSELAGVETQYF. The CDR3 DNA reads TGTGCCAGCAGTGAACTAGCGGGGGTAGAGACCCAGTACTTC.

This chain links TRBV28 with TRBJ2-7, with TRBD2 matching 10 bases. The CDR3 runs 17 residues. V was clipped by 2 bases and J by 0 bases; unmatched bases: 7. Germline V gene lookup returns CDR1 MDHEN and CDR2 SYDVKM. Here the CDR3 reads CASSLPRLAGSSYEQYF. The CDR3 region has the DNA TGTGCCAGCAGTTTACCCCGACTAGCGGGTTCCTCCTACGAGCAGTACTTC.

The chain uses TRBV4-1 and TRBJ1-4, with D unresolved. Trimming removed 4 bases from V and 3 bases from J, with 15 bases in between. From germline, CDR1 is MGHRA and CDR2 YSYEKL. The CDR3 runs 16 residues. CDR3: CASSLASGQANEKLFF. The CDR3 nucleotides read TGCGCCAGCAGCCTGGCGAGCGGGCAGGCTAATGAAAAACTGTTTTTT.

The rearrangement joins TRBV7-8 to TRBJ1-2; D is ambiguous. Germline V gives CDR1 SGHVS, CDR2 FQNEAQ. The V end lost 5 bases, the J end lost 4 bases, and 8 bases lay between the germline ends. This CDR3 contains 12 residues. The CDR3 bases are TGTGCCAGCAGCCGCGTTTCCTATGGCTACACCTTC. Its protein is CASSRVSYGYTF.